A single sample is the source of the 6 T cell receptor beta chains below, sequenced in a study of control samples from healthy donors and cancer patients. The table came from immunoSEQ multiplex PCR; TCRdb's copy has only in-frame clones and leaves some out. The sample holds about 78,000 clones, 70% to 90% seen once. Sequencing input: blood. All receptors derive from a woman aged 60 to 75 in good health.

This rearrangement joins TRBV5-1 to TRBJ2-5, with TRBD2 matching 8 bases. The CDR3 is 15 amino acids. CDR1 and CDR2 (germline): SGHRS, YFSETQ. Trimming at V came to 4 bases and at J to 4 bases, leaving 9 bases not matched to a gene. The CDR3, as DNA: TGCGCCAGCAGCCTCGGGGGGGGATCGGGAGAGACCCAGTACTTC. It translates to CASSLGGGSGETQYF.

The rearrangement uses TRBV5-1 and TRBJ2-7; D possibly corresponds to TRBD2 (5 bases). This CDR3 has 16 residues. V gave up 1 base and J gave up 3 bases, with 17 bases separating them. Germline CDR1 reads SGHRS; CDR2 reads YFSETQ. The CDR3 protein is CASSLSGMSLLYEQYF. The CDR3, as DNA: TGCGCCAGCAGCTTGTCCGGGATGAGCCTCCTCTACGAGCAGTACTTC.

The chain combines TRBV7-9 with TRBJ2-7, with 7 bases identical to TRBD1. This CDR3 is built from 15 residues. Losses at the gene ends were 1 base for V and 2 bases for J; bases not matched to a gene: 5. Germline V gene sequence: CDR1 SEHNR, CDR2 FQNEAQ (reference sequence). Here the CDR3 reads CASSLGQGLTYEQYF. In DNA, the CDR3 is TGTGCCAGCAGCTTAGGACAGGGCCTAACCTACGAGCAGTACTTC. Full variable domain (rest looked up from reference TRBV7-9 and TRBJ2-7): DTGVSQNPRHKITKRGQNVTFRCDPISEHNRLYWYRQTLGQGPEFLTYFQNEAQLEKSRLLSDRFSAERPKGSFSTLEIQRTEQGDSAMYLCASSLGQGLTYEQYFGPGTRLTVT.

J is TRBJ1-1 and V is TRBV12-3 or TRBV12-4; the match to TRBD1 covers 8 bases. V gave up 7 bases and J gave up 1 base; unmatched junction bases: 2. The CDR3 extends over 13 amino acids. The CDR3 bases are TGTGCCAGCAACAGGGGGGAGAACACTGAAGCTTTCTTT. Its translation is CASNRGENTEAFF.

V gene TRBV28 combines with J gene TRBJ2-1; D is ambiguous. Looked up from germline, CDR1 is MDHEN and CDR2 is SYDVKM. V was pared by 7 bases and J by 7 bases, with 11 bases between. This CDR3 spans 12 amino acids. CDR3 nucleotide sequence: TGTGCCAGCAAACTCACAGAGAATGAGCAGTTCTTC. Translating it yields CASKLTENEQFF. The whole variable domain, remainder taken from reference TRBV28 and TRBJ2-1, is DVKVTQSSRYLVKRTGEKVFLECVQDMDHENMFWYRQDPGLGLRLIYFSYDVKMKEKGDIPEGYSVSREKKERFSLILESASTNQTSMYLCASKLTENEQFFGPGTRLTVL.

J is TRBJ2-2 and V is TRBV2; 10 nucleotides line up with TRBD1. CDR1 is SNHLY and CDR2 is FYNNEI in the germline V gene. The CDR3 contains 16 residues. V lost 4 bases and J lost 6; bases outside the gene matches: 8. Here the CDR3 DNA reads TGTGCCAGCAGTGGGACAGGGGGTTCGGTGGCCGGGGAGCTGTTTTTT. Protein: CASSGTGGSVAGELFF.